This T cell receptor (beta chain) originates from a study of T cells after yellow fever vaccination. The CDR3 has 12 amino acids. Trimming cost V 0 bases and J 1 base, with 0 bases left between them. Germline V lookup: CDR1 LGHNA, CDR2 YNFKEQ. TCRdb reanalysed the 5' RACE reads using MiXCR and keeps one entry per CDR3 protein. The repertoire holds about 85,000 distinct CDR3 sequences, roughly 15% seen once, with around 24% in the top ten. V and J are TRBV4-2 and TRBJ1-1; no firm D call. The receptor's source is a young man who received the YFV17D yellow fever vaccine. Sequences were derived from CD8+ T cells not binding an NS4B(214-222) dextramer, sorted from PBMCs, sampled 21 days after the first yellow fever vaccination. The CDR3 here is CASSQENTEAFF. DNA of the CDR3: TGTGCCAGCAGCCAAGAGAACACTGAAGCTTTCTTT.